A single sample gave rise to the 10 T cell receptor beta chains below, sequenced in a study of the immune and genomic landscape of osteosarcoma. TCRdb's copy holds only in-frame clones and misses some; the assay was immunoSEQ multiplex PCR. The table has some 780 clones, approximately 76% seen once; the top ten hold approximately 16%. The specimen sequenced was tumor tissue from a local recurrence in the calf muscle. The receptors stem from a woman aged 55-69 years with osteosarcoma.

The chain links TRBV6-1 to TRBJ2-7; D uncertain. V dropped 3 bases and J dropped 2 bases, with 5 bases sitting between them. In germline, CDR1 is MNHNS, CDR2 SASEGT. This CDR3 has 12 amino acids. The chain's CDR3 is CASSDRAYEQYF. The CDR3, as DNA: TGTGCCAGCAGTGATAGAGCCTACGAGCAGTACTTC.

This clone showed up just a few times. This chain uses TRBV27 with TRBJ2-5; the D gene could be TRBD1 or TRBD2 (5 bases each). Trimming removed 7 bases from V and 7 bases from J, with 13 bases in between. Germline V gene data show CDR1 as MNHEY and CDR2 as SMNVEV (reference sequence). CDR3 size: 12 residues. The CDR3, as DNA: TGTGCCAGCACCCCTGGGGGTGGGACCCAGTACTTC. Its protein product is CASTPGGGTQYF.

This clone occurred once. The chain combines TRBV28 with TRBJ1-4; tentatively, D is TRBD1 (5 bases). Germline V gives CDR1 MDHEN, CDR2 SYDVKM. This CDR3 has 15 residues. The V end lost 6 bases, the J end lost 8 bases, and 19 bases lay between the germline ends. The CDR3 DNA reads as TGTGCCAGCAGCCCCCGGCAGGGTGGTTACGAAAAACTGTTTTTT. This encodes CASSPRQGGYEKLFF.

The rearrangement uses TRBV11-2 and TRBJ1-2; D is perhaps TRBD1 (5 bases). This CDR3 comprises 13 residues. CDR1 is SGHAT, CDR2 FQNNGV, per germline. V lost 8 bases and J lost 6, with 16 bases in between. Here the CDR3 DNA reads TGTGCCAGCGGCGACGGGGGGGAGGATGGCTACACCTTC. The encoded protein is CASGDGGEDGYTF.

The gene calls are TRBV19 and TRBJ1-5, with a possible D match to TRBD1 (6 bases). The ends were cut back, 4 bases at V and 7 bases at J, with 14 bases in the middle. The CDR3 runs 14 residues. Germline assignment: CDR1 LNHDA and CDR2 SQIVND (reference sequence). The CDR3 spells CASSTWGAGQPQHF. The DNA of the CDR3 is TGTGCCAGTAGTACGTGGGGGGCTGGACAGCCCCAGCATTTT.

V usage is TRBV2 and J usage is TRBJ1-2; no reliable D call. From germline, CDR1 is SNHLY and CDR2 FYNNEI. The ends were cut back, 5 bases at V and 8 bases at J, with 15 bases in the middle. The CDR3 sequence is 13 residues long. This CDR3 reads CASSTTEGGGYTF. CDR3 sequence (DNA): TGTGCCAGCAGTACCACTGAGGGCGGAGGCTACACCTTC.

V is TRBV28 and J is TRBJ1-2; D is ambiguous. This CDR3 has 11 amino acids. Trimming pared 6 bases from V and 2 bases from J, leaving 4 bases between. Germline V gene lookup returns CDR1 MDHEN and CDR2 SYDVKM. CDR3 DNA sequence: TGTGCCAGCAGCCTCAACTATGGCTACACCTTC. Translated: CASSLNYGYTF.

Notes on this clone: This specimen includes other DNA sequences encoding the same CDR3. This chain links TRBV28 with TRBJ1-1; 9 nucleotides agree with TRBD1. This CDR3 is 13 amino acids long. The ends lost 9 bases at V and 4 bases at J; junction bases unmatched: 6. The germline gives CDR1 MDHEN, CDR2 SYDVKM. CDR3 residues: CASQNRGPTEAFF. DNA of the CDR3: TGTGCCAGTCAAAACAGGGGGCCCACTGAAGCTTTCTTT.

The chain employs TRBV12-5 and TRBJ1-2, with D perhaps TRBD1 (5 bases). V shed 3 bases and J shed 2 bases, with 13 bases lying between them. Germline lookup yields CDR1 LGHNT and CDR2 FRNRAP. This CDR3 comprises 15 residues. As DNA, the CDR3 is TGTGCTAGTGGTTTCTGGGGGGACCTCAACTATGGCTACACCTTC. It is translated as CASGFWGDLNYGYTF.

The chain recombines TRBV6-1 with TRBJ2-1, with 9 bases identical to TRBD1. The junction had 10 bases not matched to a gene; V was cut back by 6 bases and J by 7 bases. CDR3 size: 15 residues. Germline values: CDR1 MNHNS, CDR2 SASEGT. For the CDR3, the DNA is TGTGCCAGCAGAAAACAGGGGGCCCTTCGAAATGAGCAGTTCTTC. This codes for CASRKQGALRNEQFF.